This T cell receptor beta chain was captured in a study of early T cells in non-severe SARS-CoV-2 infection. The germline CDR1 and CDR2 sequences are LGHDT and YNNKEL (reference sequence). The CDR3 is 15 residues long. V lost 0 bases, J lost 7 bases, and 16 bases lay in between. Individual cDNA molecules carried attached unique molecular identifiers. Each CDR3 protein is one row after TCRdb ran MiXCR on the 5' RACE reads. The top ten clones hold approximately 5.1% of a sample with 80,000 to 95,000 distinct CDR3 sequences, roughly 15% of them seen once. V and J are TRBV3-1 and TRBJ2-7, with D perhaps TRBD2 (5 bases). The sequencing used whole blood, collected at baseline. The clonotype was recovered from an adult who was a healthcare worker with PCR-confirmed SARS-CoV-2 infection or an uninfected control (not recorded which). The CDR3 sequence: CASSQEGAGPEEQYF. CDR3 bases: TGTGCCAGCAGCCAAGAGGGAGCAGGCCCGGAGGAGCAGTACTTC.